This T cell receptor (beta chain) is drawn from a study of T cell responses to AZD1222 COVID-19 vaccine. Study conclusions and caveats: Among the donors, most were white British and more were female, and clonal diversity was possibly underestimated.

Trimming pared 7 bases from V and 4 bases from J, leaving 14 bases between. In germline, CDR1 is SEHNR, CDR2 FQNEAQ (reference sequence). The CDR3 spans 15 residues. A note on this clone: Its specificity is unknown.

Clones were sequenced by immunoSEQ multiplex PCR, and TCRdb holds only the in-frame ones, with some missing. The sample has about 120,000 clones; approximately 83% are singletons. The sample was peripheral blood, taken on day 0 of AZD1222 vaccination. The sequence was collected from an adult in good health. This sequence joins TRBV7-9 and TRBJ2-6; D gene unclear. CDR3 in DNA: TGTGCCAGCACCGTTTATAGAGCCGGGGCCAACGTCCTGACTTTC. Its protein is CASTVYRAGANVLTF.